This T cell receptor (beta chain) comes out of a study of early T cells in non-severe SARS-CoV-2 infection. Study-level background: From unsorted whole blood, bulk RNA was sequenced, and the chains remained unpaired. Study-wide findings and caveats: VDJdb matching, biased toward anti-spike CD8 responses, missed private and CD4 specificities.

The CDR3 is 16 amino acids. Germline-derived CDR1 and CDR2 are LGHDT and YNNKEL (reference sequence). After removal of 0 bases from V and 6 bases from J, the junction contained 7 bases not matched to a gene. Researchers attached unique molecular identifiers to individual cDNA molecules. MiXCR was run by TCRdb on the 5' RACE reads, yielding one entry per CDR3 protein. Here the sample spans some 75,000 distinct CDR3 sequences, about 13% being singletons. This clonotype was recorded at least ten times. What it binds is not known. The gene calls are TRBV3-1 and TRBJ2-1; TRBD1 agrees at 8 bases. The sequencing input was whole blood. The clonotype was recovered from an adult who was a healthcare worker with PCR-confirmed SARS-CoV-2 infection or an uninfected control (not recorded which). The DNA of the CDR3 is TGTGCCAGCAGCCAAGATAGGCAGGGGGCTGGCAATGAGCAGTTCTTC. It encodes CASSQDRQGAGNEQFF.